The T cell receptor beta chain under discussion was sequenced for a study of T cell repertoires in cytomegalovirus infection. For the study at large: Indications of both CMV infection and matching HLA type were provided by public TCR beta signatures. Study conclusions and caveats: The ex vivo response was dominated by HLA-C-restricted CMV-specific TCR beta clonotypes.

The CDR3 is made up of 14 amino acids. V lost 7 bases to trimming and J lost 5 bases; unmatched junction nucleotides: 10. Germline V gene sequence: CDR1 ENHRY, CDR2 SYGVKD. Many counts were recorded for this clonotype. Its cognate antigen is unknown. TCRdb reprocessed the reads with MiXCR, giving one entry per CDR3 protein. The repertoire has approximately 350,000 distinct CDR3 sequences, nearly 35% of them found once; the top ten carry roughly 13%. The sequences come from cultured PBMCs, collected from culture after CMV antigen stimulation. The chain uses TRBV10-3 and TRBJ1-2; TRBD1 agrees at 7 bases. This clonotype originated in a human donor in good health (CMV status not recorded). Some clones in this sample may be carry-over from other donors' samples. The CDR3: CAIMGGQSIYGYTF. In DNA, the CDR3 is TGTGCCATCATGGGGGGACAGTCCATTTATGGCTACACCTTC.